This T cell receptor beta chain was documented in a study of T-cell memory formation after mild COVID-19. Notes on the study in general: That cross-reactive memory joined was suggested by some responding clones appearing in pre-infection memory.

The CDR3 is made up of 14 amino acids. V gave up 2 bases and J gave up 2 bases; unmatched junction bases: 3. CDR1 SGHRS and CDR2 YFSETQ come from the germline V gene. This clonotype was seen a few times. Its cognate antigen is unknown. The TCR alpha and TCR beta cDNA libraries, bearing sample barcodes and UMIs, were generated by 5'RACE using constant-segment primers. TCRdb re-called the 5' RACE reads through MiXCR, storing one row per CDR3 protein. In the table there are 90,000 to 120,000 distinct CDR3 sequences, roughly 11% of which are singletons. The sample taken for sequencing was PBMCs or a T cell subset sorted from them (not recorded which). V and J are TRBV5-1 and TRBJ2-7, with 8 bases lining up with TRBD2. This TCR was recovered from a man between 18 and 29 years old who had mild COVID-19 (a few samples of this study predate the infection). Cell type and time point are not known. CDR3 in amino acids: CASSFAGGPYEQYF. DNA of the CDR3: TGCGCCAGCAGCTTCGCGGGGGGCCCCTACGAGCAGTACTTC.